This TCR beta chain derives from a study of shared clonotypes between healthy human individuals. The ends lost 2 bases at V and 0 bases at J; junction bases unmatched: 0. Germline loops: CDR1 LNHDA, CDR2 SQIVND (reference sequence). The CDR3 is made up of 14 amino acids. Details on this clone: The same CDR3 also results from other DNA sequences found in this sample.

Method: immunoSEQ multiplex PCR; TCRdb's copy keeps in-frame clones and lacks some. This sample yields around 1.9 million clones, of which just over 90% are seen a single time; over 1.5% belongs to the top ten. It was CD45RO-negative cells, positively selected for CCR7, that made up naive CD8 cells, with terminally differentiated effector memory CD45RA+ cells excluded. This receptor was obtained from a man between 18 and 35 years old in good health. Some clones in this sample may be carry-over from other donors' samples. Material: naive CD8+ T cells from PBMCs. V and J are TRBV19 and TRBJ2-7; TRBD1 agrees at 8 bases. CDR3 sequence: CASSITGGSYEQYF. CDR3 DNA sequence: TGTGCCAGTAGTATAACAGGGGGCTCCTACGAGCAGTACTTC. Looking up the rest from reference TRBV19 and TRBJ2-7 gives the full variable domain: DGGITQSPKYLFRKEGQNVTLSCEQNLNHDAMYWYRQDPGQGLRLIYYSQIVNDFQKGDIAEGYSVSREKKESFPLTVTSAQKNPTAFYLCASSITGGSYEQYFGPGTRLTVT.